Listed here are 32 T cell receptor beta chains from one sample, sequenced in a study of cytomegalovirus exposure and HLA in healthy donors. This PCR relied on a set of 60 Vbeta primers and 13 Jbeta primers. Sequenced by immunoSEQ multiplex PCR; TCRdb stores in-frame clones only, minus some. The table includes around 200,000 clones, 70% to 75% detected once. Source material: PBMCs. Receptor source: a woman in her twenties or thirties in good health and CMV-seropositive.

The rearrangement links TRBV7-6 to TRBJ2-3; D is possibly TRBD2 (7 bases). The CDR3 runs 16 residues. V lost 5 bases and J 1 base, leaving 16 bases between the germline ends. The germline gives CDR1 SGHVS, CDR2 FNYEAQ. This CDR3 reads CASSVGGGSRTDTQYF. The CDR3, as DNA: TGTGCCAGCAGCGTCGGGGGCGGGAGTCGCACAGATACGCAGTATTTT.

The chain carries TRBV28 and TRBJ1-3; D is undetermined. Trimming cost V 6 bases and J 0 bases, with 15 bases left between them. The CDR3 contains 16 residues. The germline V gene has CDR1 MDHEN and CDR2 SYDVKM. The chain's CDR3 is CASSSKGGGSGNTIYF. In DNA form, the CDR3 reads TGTGCCAGCAGCTCAAAGGGAGGAGGCTCTGGAAACACCATATATTTT.

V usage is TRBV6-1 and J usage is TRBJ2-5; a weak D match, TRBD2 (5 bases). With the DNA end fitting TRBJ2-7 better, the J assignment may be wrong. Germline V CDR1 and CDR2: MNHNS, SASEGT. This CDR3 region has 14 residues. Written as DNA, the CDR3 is TGTGCCAGCAGTGAACCTTACAGCGGCTACGAGCAGTACTTC. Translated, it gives CASSEPYSGYEQYF.

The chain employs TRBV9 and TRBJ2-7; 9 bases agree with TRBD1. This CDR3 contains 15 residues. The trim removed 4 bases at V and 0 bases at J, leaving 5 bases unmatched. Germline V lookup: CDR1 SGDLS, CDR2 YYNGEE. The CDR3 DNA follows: TGTGCCAGCAGCCCGGGGACAGGGAGCTCCTACGAGCAGTACTTC. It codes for CASSPGTGSSYEQYF. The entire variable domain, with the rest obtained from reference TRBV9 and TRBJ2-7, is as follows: DSGVTQTPKHLITATGQRVTLRCSPRSGDLSVYWYQQSLDQGLQFLIQYYNGEERAKGNILERFSAQQFPDLHSELNLSSLELGDSALYFCASSPGTGSSYEQYFGPGTRLTVT.

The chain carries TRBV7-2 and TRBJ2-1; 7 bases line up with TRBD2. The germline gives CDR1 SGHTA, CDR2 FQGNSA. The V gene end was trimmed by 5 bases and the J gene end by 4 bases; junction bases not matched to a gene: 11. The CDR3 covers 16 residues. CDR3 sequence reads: CASSLGTTKLYNEQFF. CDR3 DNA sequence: TGTGCCAGCAGCCTAGGGACTACTAAATTATACAATGAGCAGTTCTTC.

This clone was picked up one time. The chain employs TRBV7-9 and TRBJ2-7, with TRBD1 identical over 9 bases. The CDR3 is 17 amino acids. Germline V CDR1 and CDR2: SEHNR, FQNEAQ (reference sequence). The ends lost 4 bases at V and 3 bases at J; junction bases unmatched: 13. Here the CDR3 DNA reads TGTGCCAGCAGCTCACCTTGGGACAGGGAAGAGGGCTACGAGCAGTACTTC. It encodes CASSSPWDREEGYEQYF.

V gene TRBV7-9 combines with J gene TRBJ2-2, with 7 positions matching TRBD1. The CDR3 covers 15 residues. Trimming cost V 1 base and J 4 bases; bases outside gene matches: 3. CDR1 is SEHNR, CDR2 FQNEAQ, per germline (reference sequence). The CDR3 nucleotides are TGTGCCAGCAGCTTAGTGGGACAGATCACCGGGGAGCTGTTTTTT. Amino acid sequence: CASSLVGQITGELFF. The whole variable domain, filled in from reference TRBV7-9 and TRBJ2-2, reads DTGVSQNPRHKITKRGQNVTFRCDPISEHNRLYWYRQTLGQGPEFLTYFQNEAQLEKSRLLSDRFSAERPKGSFSTLEIQRTEQGDSAMYLCASSLVGQITGELFFGEGSRLTVL.

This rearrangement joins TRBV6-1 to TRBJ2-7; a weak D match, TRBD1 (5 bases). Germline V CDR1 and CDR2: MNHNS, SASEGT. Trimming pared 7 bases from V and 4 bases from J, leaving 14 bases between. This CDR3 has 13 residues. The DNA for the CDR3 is TGTGCCAGCAACGGACACGGCGGATACGAGCAGTACTTC. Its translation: CASNGHGGYEQYF.

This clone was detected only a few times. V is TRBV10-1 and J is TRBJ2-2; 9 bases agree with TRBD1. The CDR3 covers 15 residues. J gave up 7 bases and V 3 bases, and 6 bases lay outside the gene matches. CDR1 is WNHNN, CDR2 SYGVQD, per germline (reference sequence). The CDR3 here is CASSDTGGEGGELFF. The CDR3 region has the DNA TGCGCCAGCAGTGACACAGGGGGCGAGGGCGGGGAGCTGTTTTTT.

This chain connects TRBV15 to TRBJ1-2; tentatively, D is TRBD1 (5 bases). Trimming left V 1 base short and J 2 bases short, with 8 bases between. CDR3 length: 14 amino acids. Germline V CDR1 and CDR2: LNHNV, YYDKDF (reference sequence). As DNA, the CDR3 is TGTGCCACCAGCAGAGGGGCAGGGAACTATGGCTACACCTTC. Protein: CATSRGAGNYGYTF.

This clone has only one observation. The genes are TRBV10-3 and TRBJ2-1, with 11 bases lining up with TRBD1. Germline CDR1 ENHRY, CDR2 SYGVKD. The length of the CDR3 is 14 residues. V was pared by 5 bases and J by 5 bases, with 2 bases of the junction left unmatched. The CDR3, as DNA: TGTGCCATCAGTCGGGACAGGGGGAACAATGAGCAGTTCTTC. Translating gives CAISRDRGNNEQFF.

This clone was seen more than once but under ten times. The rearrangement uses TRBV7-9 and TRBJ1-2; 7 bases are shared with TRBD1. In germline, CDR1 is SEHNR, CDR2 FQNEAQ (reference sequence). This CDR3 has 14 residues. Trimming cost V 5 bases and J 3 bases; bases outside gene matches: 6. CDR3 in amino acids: CASSPGQYHYGYTF. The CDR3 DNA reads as TGTGCCAGCAGCCCGGGACAGTATCACTATGGCTACACCTTC.

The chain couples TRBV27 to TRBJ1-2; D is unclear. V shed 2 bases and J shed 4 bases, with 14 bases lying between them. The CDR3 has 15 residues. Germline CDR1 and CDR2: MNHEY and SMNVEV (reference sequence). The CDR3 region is CASSLGGYEGYGYTF. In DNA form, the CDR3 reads TGTGCCAGCAGTTTAGGAGGGTATGAGGGCTATGGCTACACCTTC.

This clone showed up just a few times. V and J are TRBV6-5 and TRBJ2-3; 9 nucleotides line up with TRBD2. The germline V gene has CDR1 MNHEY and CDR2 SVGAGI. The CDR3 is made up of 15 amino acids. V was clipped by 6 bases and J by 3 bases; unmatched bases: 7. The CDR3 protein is CASSHTSGPTDTQYF. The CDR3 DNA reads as TGTGCCAGCAGCCATACTAGCGGGCCGACAGATACGCAGTATTTT.

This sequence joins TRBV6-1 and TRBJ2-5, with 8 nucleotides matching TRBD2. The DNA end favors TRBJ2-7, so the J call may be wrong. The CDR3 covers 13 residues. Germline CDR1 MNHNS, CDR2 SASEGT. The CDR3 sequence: CASGLAHSYEQYF. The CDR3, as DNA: TGTGCCAGCGGACTAGCCCACTCCTACGAGCAGTACTTC.

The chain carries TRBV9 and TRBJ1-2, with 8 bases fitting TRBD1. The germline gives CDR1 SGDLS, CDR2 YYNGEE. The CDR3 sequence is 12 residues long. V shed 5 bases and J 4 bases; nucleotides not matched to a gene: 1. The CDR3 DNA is TGTGCCAGCAGGGACAGGGTCTATGGCTACACCTTC. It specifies CASRDRVYGYTF.

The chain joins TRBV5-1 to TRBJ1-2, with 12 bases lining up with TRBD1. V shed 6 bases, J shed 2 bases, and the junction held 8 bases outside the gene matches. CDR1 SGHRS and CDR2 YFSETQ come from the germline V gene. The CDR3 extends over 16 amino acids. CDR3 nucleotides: TGCGCCAGCACTCCGGGACAGGGGGCTTCAAACTATGGCTACACCTTC. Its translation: CASTPGQGASNYGYTF.

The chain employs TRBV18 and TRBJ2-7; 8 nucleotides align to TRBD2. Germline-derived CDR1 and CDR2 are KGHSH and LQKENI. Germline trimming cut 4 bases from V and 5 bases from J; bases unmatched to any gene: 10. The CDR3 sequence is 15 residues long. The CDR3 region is CASSHPGGEPHEQYF. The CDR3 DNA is TGTGCCAGCTCACACCCGGGAGGGGAGCCCCACGAGCAGTACTTC. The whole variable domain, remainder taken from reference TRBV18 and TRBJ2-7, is NAGVMQNPRHLVRRRGQEARLRCSPMKGHSHVYWYRQLPEEGLKFMVYLQKENIIDESGMPKERFSAEFPKEGPSILRIQQVVRGDSAAYFCASSHPGGEPHEQYFGPGTRLTVT.

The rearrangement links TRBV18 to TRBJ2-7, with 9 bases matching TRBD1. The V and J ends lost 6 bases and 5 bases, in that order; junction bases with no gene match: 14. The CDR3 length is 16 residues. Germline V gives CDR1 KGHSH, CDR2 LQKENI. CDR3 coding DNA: TGTGCCAGCTCGCGGGGACAGGGCGATTTCACGGACGAGCAGTACTTC. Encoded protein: CASSRGQGDFTDEQYF. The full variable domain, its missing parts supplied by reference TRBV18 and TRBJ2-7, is NAGVMQNPRHLVRRRGQEARLRCSPMKGHSHVYWYRQLPEEGLKFMVYLQKENIIDESGMPKERFSAEFPKEGPSILRIQQVVRGDSAAYFCASSRGQGDFTDEQYFGPGTRLTVT.

The CDR3 sequence: CATSSSSLPGTGYTF. The DNA for the CDR3 is TGTGCCACCAGCAGCTCTTCTCTACCCGGGACAGGCTACACCTTC. The V and J genes are TRBV15 and TRBJ1-2; TRBD1 is a possible D gene (6 bases). Germline V gene data show CDR1 as LNHNV and CDR2 as YYDKDF (reference sequence). CDR3 size: 15 residues. Trimming shortened V by 3 bases and J by 8 bases, and 19 bases separated the two germline ends. Drawing the rest from reference TRBV15 and TRBJ1-2, the complete variable domain is DAMVIQNPRYQVTQFGKPVTLSCSQTLNHNVMYWYQQKSSQAPKLLFHYYDKDFNNEADTPDNFQSRRPNTSFCFLDIRSPGLGDTAMYLCATSSSSLPGTGYTFGSGTRLTVV.

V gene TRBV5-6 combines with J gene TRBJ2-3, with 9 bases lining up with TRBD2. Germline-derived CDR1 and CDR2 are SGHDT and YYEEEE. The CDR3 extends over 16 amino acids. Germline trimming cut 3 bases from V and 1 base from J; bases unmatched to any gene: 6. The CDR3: CASSSLLAGGTDTQYF. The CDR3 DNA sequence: TGTGCCAGCAGCTCCCTCTTAGCGGGGGGCACAGATACGCAGTATTTT.

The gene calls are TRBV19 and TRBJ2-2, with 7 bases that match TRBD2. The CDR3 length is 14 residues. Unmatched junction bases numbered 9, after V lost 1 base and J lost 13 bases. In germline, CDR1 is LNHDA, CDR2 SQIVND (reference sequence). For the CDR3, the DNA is TGTGCCAGTAGTATAGGCACGGGGGGTACCGTGCTGTTTTTT. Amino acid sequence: CASSIGTGGTVLFF.

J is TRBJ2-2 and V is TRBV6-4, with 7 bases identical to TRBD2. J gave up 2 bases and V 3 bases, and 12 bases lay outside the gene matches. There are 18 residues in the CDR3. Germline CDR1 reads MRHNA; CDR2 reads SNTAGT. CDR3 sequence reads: CASSETVKRGKNTGELFF. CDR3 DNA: TGTGCCAGCAGTGAAACTGTTAAGCGGGGAAAAAACACCGGGGAGCTGTTTTTT.

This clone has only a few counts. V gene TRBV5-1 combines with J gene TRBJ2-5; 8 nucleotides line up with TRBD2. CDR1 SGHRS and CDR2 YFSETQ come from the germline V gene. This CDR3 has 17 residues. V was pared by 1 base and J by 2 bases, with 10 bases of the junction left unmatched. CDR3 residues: CASSLTVTSADQETQYF. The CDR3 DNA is TGCGCCAGCAGCTTGACTGTGACTAGCGCCGATCAAGAGACCCAGTACTTC.

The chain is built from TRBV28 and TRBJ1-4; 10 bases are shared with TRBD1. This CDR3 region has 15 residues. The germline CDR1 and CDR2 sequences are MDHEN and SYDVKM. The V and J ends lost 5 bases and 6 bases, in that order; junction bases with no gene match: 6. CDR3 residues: CASSRGGTGDEKLFF. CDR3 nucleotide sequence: TGTGCCAGCAGTCGAGGGGGGACAGGGGATGAAAAACTGTTTTTT.

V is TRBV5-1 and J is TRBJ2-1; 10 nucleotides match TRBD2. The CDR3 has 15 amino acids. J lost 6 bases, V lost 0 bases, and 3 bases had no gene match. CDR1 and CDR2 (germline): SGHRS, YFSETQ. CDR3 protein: CASSLGTSGVNEQFF. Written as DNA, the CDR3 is TGCGCCAGCAGCTTGGGAACTAGCGGGGTCAATGAGCAGTTCTTC.

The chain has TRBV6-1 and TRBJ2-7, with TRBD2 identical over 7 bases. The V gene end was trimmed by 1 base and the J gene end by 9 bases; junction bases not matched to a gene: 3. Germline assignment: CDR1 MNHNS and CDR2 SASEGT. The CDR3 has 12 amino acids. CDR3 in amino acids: CASSEGSGVQYF. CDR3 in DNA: TGTGCCAGCAGTGAAGGGAGCGGGGTGCAGTACTTC.

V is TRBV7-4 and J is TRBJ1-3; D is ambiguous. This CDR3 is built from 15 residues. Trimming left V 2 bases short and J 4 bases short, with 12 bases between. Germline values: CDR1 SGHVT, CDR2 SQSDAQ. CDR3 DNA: TGTGCCAGCAGCTTACGACGGGAGTCAGGAAACACCATATATTTT. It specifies CASSLRRESGNTIYF.

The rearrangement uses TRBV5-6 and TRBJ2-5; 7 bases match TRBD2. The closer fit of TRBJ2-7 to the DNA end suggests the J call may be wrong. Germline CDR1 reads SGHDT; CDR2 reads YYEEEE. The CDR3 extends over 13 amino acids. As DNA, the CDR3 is TGTGCCAGCAGCCCCGGACTAGCCTACGAGCAGTACTTC. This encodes CASSPGLAYEQYF.

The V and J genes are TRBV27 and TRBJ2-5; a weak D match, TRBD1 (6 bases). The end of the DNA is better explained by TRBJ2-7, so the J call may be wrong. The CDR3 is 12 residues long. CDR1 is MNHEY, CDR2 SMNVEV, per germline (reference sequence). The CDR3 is CASRDNPDEQYF. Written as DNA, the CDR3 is TGTGCCAGCCGGGACAATCCCGACGAGCAGTACTTC.

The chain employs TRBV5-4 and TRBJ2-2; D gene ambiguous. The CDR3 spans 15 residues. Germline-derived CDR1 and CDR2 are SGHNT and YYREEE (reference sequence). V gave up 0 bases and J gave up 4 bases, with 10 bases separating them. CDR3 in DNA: TGTGCCAGCAGCTTGGATCTAGTTTTCACCGGGGAGCTGTTTTTT. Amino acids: CASSLDLVFTGELFF. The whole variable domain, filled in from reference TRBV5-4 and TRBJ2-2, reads ETGVTQSPTHLIKTRGQQVTLRCSSQSGHNTVSWYQQALGQGPQFIFQYYREEENGRGNFPPRFSGLQFPNYSSELNVNALELDDSALYLCASSLDLVFTGELFFGEGSRLTVL.

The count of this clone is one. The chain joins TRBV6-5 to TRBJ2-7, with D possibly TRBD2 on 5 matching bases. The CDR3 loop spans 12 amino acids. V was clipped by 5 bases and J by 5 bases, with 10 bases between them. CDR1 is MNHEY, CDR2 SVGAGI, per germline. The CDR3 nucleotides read TGTGCCAGCAGTGACCTAGCCCACGAGCAGTACTTC. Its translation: CASSDLAHEQYF.